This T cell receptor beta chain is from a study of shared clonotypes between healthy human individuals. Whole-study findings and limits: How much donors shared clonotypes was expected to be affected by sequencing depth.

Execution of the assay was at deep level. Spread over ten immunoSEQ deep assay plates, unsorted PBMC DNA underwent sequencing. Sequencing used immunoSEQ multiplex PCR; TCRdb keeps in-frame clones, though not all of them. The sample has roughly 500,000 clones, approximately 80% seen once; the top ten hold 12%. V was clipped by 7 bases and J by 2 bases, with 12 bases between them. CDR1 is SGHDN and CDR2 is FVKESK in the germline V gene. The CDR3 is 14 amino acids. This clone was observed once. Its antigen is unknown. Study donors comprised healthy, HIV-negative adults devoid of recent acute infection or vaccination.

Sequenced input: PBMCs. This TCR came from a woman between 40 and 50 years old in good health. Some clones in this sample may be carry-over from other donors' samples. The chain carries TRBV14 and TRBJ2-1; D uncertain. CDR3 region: CASTPGPTYNEQFF. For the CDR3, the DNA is TGTGCCAGCACCCCCGGACCCACCTACAATGAGCAGTTCTTC.